Reported below is one TCR beta chain. The entry originates in a study of monozygotic twins with inflammatory bowel disease. The CDR3 has 15 amino acids. The germline gives CDR1 MNHNS, CDR2 SASEGT. From its re-call of the 5' RACE reads, TCRdb lists each CDR3 protein once, without DNA. The sample totals approximately 300,000 distinct CDR3 sequences. The chain uses TRBV6-1 and TRBJ1-6; TCRdb returns TRBD1, unconfirmable since there is no DNA. The TCR sequence derives from a human donor with ulcerative colitis or Crohn's disease, or a healthy co-twin of an affected twin (not recorded which). The sequenced sample consisted of blood. This CDR3 reads CASSPRTGDNSPLHF.